The 11 T cell receptor beta chains listed next were all sequenced from one sample in a study of coeliac disease. The protocol was immunoSEQ multiplex PCR, while the TCRdb copy is restricted to in-frame clones and leaves out a portion. The sample has about 3,300 clones, approximately 75% seen once. Sequenced input: lymphocytes from the gut lamina propria. These receptors were obtained from a man aged 80 or over without celiac disease.

The rearrangement links TRBV25-1 to TRBJ1-1; the D gene is possibly TRBD1 (6 bases). V was shortened by 10 bases and J by 3 bases, with 12 bases between the two germline ends. CDR3 length equals 12 residues. Germline V CDR1 and CDR2: MGHDK, SYGVNS. DNA for the CDR3: TGTGCCAACCACCCAGGGGACACTGAAGCTTTCTTT. Encoded protein: CANHPGDTEAFF.

The chain employs TRBV4-1 and TRBJ1-5; perhaps TRBD1 as D (5 bases). Germline V gene sequence: CDR1 MGHRA, CDR2 YSYEKL. Deletions cut 1 base from V and 5 bases from J, with 9 bases between. The CDR3 runs 14 residues. CDR3: CASSQVKGDQPQHF. The CDR3 DNA is TGCGCCAGCAGCCAAGTTAAAGGGGATCAGCCCCAGCATTTT.

This sequence joins TRBV5-4 and TRBJ1-5; D perhaps matches TRBD1 (5 bases). Germline-derived CDR1 and CDR2 are SGHNT and YYREEE (reference sequence). Deletions cut 1 base from V and 6 bases from J, with 14 bases between. The CDR3 has 15 amino acids. In DNA form, the CDR3 reads TGTGCCAGCAGCTTGTCAGGGTATCAGGGTCAGCCCCAGCATTTT. As protein: CASSLSGYQGQPQHF.

V gene TRBV29-1 combines with J gene TRBJ2-1; D may be TRBD2 (6 bases). In germline, CDR1 is SQVTM, CDR2 ANQGSEA. CDR3 length: 14 residues. The CDR3 is CTVSGVFNNNEQFF. In DNA form, the CDR3 reads TGCACTGTTTCGGGGGTATTCAATAACAATGAGCAGTTCTTC.

As regards this clone: It is unclear where the CDR3 begins or ends on the DNA, so no DNA is shown, and the CDR3 is as TCRdb lists it. The V call is TRBV1, the J call TRBJ2-6; the D call of TRBD1 is as the table states it, not checked on the DNA. TRBV1 is a pseudogene. The CDR3 is 18 amino acids in total, end residues counted. The CDR3 reads CTSRVYSCAQSRANVLTF.

The chain employs TRBV1 and TRBJ1-2; the table's TRBD1 call for D was not verified on the DNA. TRBV1 has pseudogene status. The CDR3 totals 15 residues. The CDR3 loop is CTSSQDRQGDSGYTF. CDR3 nucleotide sequence: TGCACCAGCAGCCAAGATCGGCAGGGGGATTCCGGCTACACCTTC.

The chain recombines TRBV27 with TRBJ2-3; 8 bases agree with TRBD2. The germline CDR1 and CDR2 sequences are MNHEY and SMNVEV (reference sequence). This CDR3 comprises 16 residues. Unmatched junction bases numbered 7, after V lost 3 bases and J lost 2 bases. The CDR3 loop is CASSFGLAGFTDTQYF. The CDR3 coding sequence is TGTGCCAGCAGTTTTGGGCTAGCGGGCTTCACAGATACGCAGTATTTT.

The gene calls are TRBV27 and TRBJ2-1; 9 nucleotides agree with TRBD1. Germline assignment: CDR1 MNHEY and CDR2 SMNVEV (reference sequence). This CDR3 contains 13 residues. The J segment lost 5 bases and the V segment lost 7 bases, leaving 3 bases of the junction unmatched. CDR3 amino acids: CASKGQGNNEQFF. The CDR3 DNA sequence: TGTGCCAGCAAGGGACAGGGAAACAATGAGCAGTTCTTC.

V gene TRBV30 combines with J gene TRBJ1-1; 9 bases are shared with TRBD1. Per the germline V gene, CDR1 is GTSNPN and CDR2 is SVGIG (reference sequence). The CDR3 length is 13 residues. The junction had 2 bases not matched to a gene; V was cut back by 3 bases and J by 3 bases. The CDR3 DNA is TGTGCCTGGAGGGGACAGGGCTACACTGAAGCTTTCTTT. Protein sequence: CAWRGQGYTEAFF.

This chain uses TRBV5-1 with TRBJ2-3; 8 nucleotides match TRBD2. With V trimmed by 0 bases and J by 2 bases, 5 bases remained unmatched. This CDR3 is built from 16 residues. The germline V gene encodes CDR1 SGHRS and CDR2 YFSETQ. Here the CDR3 reads CASSLAGGGLTDTQYF. CDR3 nucleotide sequence: TGCGCCAGCAGCTTGGCGGGGGGGGGACTCACAGATACGCAGTATTTT.

This clone was counted between two and nine times. The chain carries TRBV27 and TRBJ1-1, with D uncertain. Germline V gives CDR1 MNHEY, CDR2 SMNVEV (reference sequence). V was cut by 8 bases and J by 0 bases, with 16 bases left in between. The CDR3 covers 15 residues. CDR3 sequence: CASVRTSTMNTEAFF. The CDR3 bases are TGTGCCAGCGTGAGGACTTCCACCATGAACACTGAAGCTTTCTTT.